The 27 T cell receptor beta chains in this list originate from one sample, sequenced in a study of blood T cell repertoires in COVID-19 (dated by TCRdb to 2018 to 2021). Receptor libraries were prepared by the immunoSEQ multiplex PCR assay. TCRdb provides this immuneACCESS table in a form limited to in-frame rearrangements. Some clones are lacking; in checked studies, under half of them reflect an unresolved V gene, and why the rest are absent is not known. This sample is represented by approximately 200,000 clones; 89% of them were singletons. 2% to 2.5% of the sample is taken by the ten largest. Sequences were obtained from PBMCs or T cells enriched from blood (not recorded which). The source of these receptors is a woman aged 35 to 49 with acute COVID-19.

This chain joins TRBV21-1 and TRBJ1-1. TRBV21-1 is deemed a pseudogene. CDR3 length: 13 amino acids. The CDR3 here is CASKSATNTEAFF. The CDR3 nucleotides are TGTGCCAGCAAAAGTGCTACTAACACTGAAGCTTTCTTT.

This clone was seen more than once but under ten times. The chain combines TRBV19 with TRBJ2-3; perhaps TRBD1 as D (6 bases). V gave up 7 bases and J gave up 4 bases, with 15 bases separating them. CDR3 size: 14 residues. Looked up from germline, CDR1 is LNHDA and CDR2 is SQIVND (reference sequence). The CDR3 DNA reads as TGTGCCAGTACCCCAACAGGGACACCAGATACGCAGTATTTT. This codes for CASTPTGTPDTQYF.

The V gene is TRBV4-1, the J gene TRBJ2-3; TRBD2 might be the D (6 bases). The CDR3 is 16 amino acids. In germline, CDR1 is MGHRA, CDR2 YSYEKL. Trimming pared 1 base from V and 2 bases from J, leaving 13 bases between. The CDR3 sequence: CASSQAPGGSTDTQYF. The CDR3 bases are TGCGCCAGCAGCCAAGCTCCCGGGGGTTCCACAGATACGCAGTATTTT.

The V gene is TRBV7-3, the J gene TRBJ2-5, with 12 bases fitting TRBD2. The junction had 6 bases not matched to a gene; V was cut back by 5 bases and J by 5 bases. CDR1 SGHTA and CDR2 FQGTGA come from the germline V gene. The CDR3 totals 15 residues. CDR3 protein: CASSPTGTSGETQYF. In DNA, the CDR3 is TGTGCCAGCAGCCCCACCGGGACTAGCGGGGAGACCCAGTACTTC.

CDR3: CASSSSGDGYTF. Here the CDR3 DNA reads TGCGCCAGCAGCTCCTCGGGGGATGGCTACACCTTC. The J gene is TRBJ1-2, the V gene TRBV5-1; possible D gene TRBD1, 5 bases. Germline assignment: CDR1 SGHRS and CDR2 YFSETQ. V dropped 3 bases and J dropped 6 bases, with 9 bases sitting between them. The CDR3 runs to 12 residues.

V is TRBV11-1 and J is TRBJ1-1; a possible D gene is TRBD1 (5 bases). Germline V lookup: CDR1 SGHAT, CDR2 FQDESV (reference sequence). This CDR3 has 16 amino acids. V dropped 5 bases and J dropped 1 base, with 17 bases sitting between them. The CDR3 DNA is TGTGCCAGCAGCGATATATACAGGAAGCCGAACACTGAAGCTTTCTTT. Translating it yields CASSDIYRKPNTEAFF. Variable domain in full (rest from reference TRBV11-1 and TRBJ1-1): EAEVAQSPRYKITEKSQAVAFWCDPISGHATLYWYRQILGQGPELLVQFQDESVVDDSQLPKDRFSAERLKGVDSTLKIQPAELGDSAMYLCASSDIYRKPNTEAFFGQGTRLTVV.

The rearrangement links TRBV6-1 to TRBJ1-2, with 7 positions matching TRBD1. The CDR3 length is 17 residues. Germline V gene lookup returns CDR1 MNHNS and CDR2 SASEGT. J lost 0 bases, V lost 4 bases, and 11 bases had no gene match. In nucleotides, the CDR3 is TGTGCCAGCAGTGTCACTGGGCGACAGGGAGCTAACTATGGCTACACCTTC. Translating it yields CASSVTGRQGANYGYTF.

CDR3 sequence: CASRGQFAYGYTF. The CDR3 region has the DNA TGTGCCAGCAGAGGACAGTTTGCCTATGGCTACACCTTC. The J gene is TRBJ1-2, the V gene TRBV3-1 (or the pseudogene TRBV3-2); D might be TRBD1 (6 bases). The germline V gene encodes CDR1 LGHDT and CDR2 YNNKEL (reference sequence). This CDR3 is built from 13 residues. V lost 6 bases and J 4 bases, leaving 12 bases between the germline ends.

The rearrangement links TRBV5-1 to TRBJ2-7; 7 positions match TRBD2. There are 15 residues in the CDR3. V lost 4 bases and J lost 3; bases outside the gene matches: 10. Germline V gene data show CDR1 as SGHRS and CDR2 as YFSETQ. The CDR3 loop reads CASSLSHREVYEQYF. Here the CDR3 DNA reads TGCGCCAGCAGCCTTTCACATCGGGAGGTCTACGAGCAGTACTTC.

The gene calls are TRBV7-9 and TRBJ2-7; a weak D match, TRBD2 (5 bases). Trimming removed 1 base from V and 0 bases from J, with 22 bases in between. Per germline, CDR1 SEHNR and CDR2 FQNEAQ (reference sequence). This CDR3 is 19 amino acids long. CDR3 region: CASSLGSLDSRGSSYEQYF. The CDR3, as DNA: TGTGCCAGCAGCTTAGGGTCTTTGGACTCGAGAGGGAGCTCCTACGAGCAGTACTTC.

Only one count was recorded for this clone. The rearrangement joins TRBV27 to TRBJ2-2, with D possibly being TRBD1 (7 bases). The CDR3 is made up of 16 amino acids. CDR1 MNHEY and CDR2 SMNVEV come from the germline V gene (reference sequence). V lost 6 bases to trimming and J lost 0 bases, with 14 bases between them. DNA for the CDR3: TGTGCCAGCAGGCAGGGGGGACTCGCGAACACCGGGGAGCTGTTTTTT. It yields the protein CASRQGGLANTGELFF.

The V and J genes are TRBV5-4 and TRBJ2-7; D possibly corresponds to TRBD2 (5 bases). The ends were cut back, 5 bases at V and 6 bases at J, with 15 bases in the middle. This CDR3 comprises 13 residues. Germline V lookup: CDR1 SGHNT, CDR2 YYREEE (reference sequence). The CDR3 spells CASSLPGMGEQYF. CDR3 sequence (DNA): TGTGCCAGCAGTCTGCCGGGGATGGGCGAGCAGTACTTC.

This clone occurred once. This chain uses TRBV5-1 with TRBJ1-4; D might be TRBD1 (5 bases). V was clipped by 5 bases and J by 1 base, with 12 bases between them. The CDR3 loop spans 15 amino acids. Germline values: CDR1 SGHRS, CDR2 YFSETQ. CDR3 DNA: TGCGCCAGCAGTAGGGGCCAAGGAACTAATGAAAAACTGTTTTTT. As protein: CASSRGQGTNEKLFF.

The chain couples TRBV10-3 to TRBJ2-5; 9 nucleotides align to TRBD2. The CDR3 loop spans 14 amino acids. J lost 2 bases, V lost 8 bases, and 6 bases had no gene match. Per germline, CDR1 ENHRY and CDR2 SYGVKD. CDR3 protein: CAIGASGEQETQYF. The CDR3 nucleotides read TGTGCCATCGGGGCTAGCGGGGAGCAAGAGACCCAGTACTTC.

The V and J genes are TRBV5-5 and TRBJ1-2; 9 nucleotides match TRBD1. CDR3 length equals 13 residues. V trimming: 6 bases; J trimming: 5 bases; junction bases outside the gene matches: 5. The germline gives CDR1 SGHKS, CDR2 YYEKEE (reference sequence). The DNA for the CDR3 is TGTGCCAGCACTAAACAGGGGGCTTATGGCTACACCTTC. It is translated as CASTKQGAYGYTF.

The CDR3 region has the DNA TGTGCCAGTAGTATAAATAGGGGGACAGGGCTTACTTATCAGCCCCAGCATTTT. Amino acids: CASSINRGTGLTYQPQHF. The chain is built from TRBV19 and TRBJ1-5; 9 bases agree with TRBD1. Trimming at V came to 2 bases and at J to 5 bases, leaving 13 bases not matched to a gene. This CDR3 is 18 amino acids long. The germline V gene has CDR1 LNHDA and CDR2 SQIVND (reference sequence). The whole variable domain, filled in from reference TRBV19 and TRBJ1-5, reads DGGITQSPKYLFRKEGQNVTLSCEQNLNHDAMYWYRQDPGQGLRLIYYSQIVNDFQKGDIAEGYSVSREKKESFPLTVTSAQKNPTAFYLCASSINRGTGLTYQPQHFGDGTRLSIL.

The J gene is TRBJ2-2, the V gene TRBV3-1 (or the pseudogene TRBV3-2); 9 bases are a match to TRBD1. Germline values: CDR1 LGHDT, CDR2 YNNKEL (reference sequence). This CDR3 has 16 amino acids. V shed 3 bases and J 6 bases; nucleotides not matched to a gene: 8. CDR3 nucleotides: TGTGCCAGCAGCCAGGGGACAGGGATGGATGCCGGGGAGCTGTTTTTT. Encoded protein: CASSQGTGMDAGELFF.

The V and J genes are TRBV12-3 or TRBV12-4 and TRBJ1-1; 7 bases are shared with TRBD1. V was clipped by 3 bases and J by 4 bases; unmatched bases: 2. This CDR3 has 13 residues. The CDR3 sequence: CASSLDRPTEAFF. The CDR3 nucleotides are TGTGCCAGCAGTTTGGACAGGCCCACTGAAGCTTTCTTT.

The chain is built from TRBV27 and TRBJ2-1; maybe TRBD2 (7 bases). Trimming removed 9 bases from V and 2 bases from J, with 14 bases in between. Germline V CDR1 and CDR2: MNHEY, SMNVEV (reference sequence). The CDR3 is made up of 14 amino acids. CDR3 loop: CASSNGGPYNEQFF. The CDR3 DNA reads TGTGCCAGTTCAAACGGGGGGCCCTACAATGAGCAGTTCTTC.

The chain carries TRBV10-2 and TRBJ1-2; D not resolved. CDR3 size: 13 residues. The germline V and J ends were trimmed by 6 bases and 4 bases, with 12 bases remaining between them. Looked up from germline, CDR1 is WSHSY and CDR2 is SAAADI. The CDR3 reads CASSRREGYGYTF. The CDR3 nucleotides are TGCGCCAGCAGCAGACGGGAGGGCTATGGCTACACCTTC.

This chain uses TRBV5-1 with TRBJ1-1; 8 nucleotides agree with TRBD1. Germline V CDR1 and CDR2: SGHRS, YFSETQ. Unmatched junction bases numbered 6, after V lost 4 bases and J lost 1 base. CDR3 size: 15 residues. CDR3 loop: CASSTRTGRNTEAFF. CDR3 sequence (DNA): TGCGCCAGCAGCACCCGGACAGGGCGGAACACTGAAGCTTTCTTT.

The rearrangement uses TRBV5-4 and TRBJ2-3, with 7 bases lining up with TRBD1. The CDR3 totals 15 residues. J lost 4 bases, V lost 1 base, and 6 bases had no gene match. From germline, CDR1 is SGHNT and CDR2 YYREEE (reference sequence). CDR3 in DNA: TGTGCCAGCAGCTTGATGACAGGGTTGCCAGATACGCAGTATTTT. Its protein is CASSLMTGLPDTQYF.

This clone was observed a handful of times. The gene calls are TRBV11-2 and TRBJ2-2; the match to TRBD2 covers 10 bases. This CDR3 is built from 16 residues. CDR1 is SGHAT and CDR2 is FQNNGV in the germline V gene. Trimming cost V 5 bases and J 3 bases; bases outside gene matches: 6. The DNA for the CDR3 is TGTGCCAGCAGCACTTGGACTAGCGGAGACACCGGGGAGCTGTTTTTT. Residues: CASSTWTSGDTGELFF.

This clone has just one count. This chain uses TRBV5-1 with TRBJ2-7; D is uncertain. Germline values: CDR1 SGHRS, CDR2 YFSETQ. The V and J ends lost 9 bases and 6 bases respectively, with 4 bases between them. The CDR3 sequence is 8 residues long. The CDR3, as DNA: TGCGCCACCCTCGAGCAGTACTTC. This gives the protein CATLEQYF.

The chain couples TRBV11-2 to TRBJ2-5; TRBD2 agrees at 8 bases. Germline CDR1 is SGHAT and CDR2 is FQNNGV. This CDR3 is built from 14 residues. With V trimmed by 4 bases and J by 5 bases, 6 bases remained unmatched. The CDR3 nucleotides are TGTGCCAGCAGCTCCGGGGGGGGTTCGGAGACCCAGTACTTC. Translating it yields CASSSGGGSETQYF.

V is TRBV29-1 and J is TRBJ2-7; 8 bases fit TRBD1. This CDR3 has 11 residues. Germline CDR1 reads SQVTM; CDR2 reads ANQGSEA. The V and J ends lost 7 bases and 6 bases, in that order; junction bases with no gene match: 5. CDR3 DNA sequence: TGCAGCGCAGACAGGGGTAGCGAGCAGTACTTC. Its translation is CSADRGSEQYF.

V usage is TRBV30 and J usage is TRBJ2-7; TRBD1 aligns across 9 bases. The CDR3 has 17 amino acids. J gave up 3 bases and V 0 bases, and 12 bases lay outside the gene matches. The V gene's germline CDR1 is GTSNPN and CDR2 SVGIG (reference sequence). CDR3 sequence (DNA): TGTGCCTGGAGTGTACCAGGGAGGGGACAGGGCTTCTACGAGCAGTACTTC. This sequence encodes CAWSVPGRGQGFYEQYF.